The 31 T cell receptor beta chains below were found in one sample sequenced in a study of neurological immune-mediated disorders. TCRdb itself ran the 5' RACE reads through MiXCR, one entry per CDR3 protein. This table has tens of thousands of distinct CDR3 sequences, roughly 12% appearing once. Time point of the sample: longitudinal time-point 3. The specimen was PBMCs. The receptors here all came from a man aged 25 to 40 in good health.

This clonotype has at least ten counts. The chain is built from TRBV27 and TRBJ2-2; tentative D call: TRBD2 (5 bases). Germline assignment: CDR1 MNHEY and CDR2 SMNVEV (reference sequence). V shed 6 bases and J shed 6 bases, with 8 bases lying between them. CDR3 size: 12 residues. The DNA of the CDR3 is TGTGCCAGCAGCAAGGGAGCCGGGGAGCTGTTTTTT. Protein product: CASSKGAGELFF.

Ten or more counts support this clonotype. The chain combines TRBV20-1 with TRBJ2-7, with D unclear. The CDR3 has 14 residues. Looked up from germline, CDR1 is DFQATT and CDR2 is SNEGSKA (reference sequence). Between the trimmed V and J ends, which lost 6 bases and 3 bases, there was a span of 18 bases. The CDR3 sequence is CSAARALGFYEQYF. CDR3 in DNA: TGCAGTGCCGCCCGGGCCCTGGGGTTCTACGAGCAGTACTTC.

This clonotype was detected many times. This rearrangement joins TRBV7-9 to TRBJ1-3; possible D gene TRBD1, 5 bases. Trimming left V 5 bases short and J 2 bases short, with 16 bases between. In germline, CDR1 is SEHNR, CDR2 FQNEAQ (reference sequence). This CDR3 has 16 amino acids. CDR3 sequence: CASSVVHKGPGNTIYF. Here the CDR3 DNA reads TGTGCCAGCAGCGTGGTCCACAAGGGGCCTGGAAACACCATATATTTT.

This clonotype was seen just once. The chain couples TRBV30 to TRBJ2-2, with 11 bases lining up with TRBD2. The germline V gene has CDR1 GTSNPN and CDR2 SVGIG (reference sequence). The V gene end was trimmed by 1 base and the J gene end by 0 bases; junction bases not matched to a gene: 1. This CDR3 has 16 residues. This CDR3 is CAWSGLAGSNTGELFF. The CDR3 region has the DNA TGTGCCTGGAGTGGACTAGCGGGATCGAACACCGGGGAGCTGTTTTTT.

This clonotype was observed many times. The chain combines TRBV7-2 with TRBJ2-7; weak D call: TRBD1 (6 bases). Germline V gives CDR1 SGHTA, CDR2 FQGNSA. The CDR3 runs to 15 residues. V dropped 1 base and J dropped 2 bases, with 12 bases sitting between them. As DNA, the CDR3 is TGTGCCAGCAGCTTAGAAACAGGGTCTGCCTACGAGCAGTACTTC. Translated, it gives CASSLETGSAYEQYF.

This clonotype was found many times. The genes are TRBV3-1 and TRBJ2-5; D not certain. V was clipped by 8 bases and J by 5 bases, with 15 bases between them. The CDR3 spans 13 residues. Germline values: CDR1 LGHDT, CDR2 YNNKEL (reference sequence). The CDR3: CASRQGARETQYF. CDR3 coding DNA: TGTGCCAGCCGTCAAGGAGCTCGGGAGACCCAGTACTTC.

This clonotype occurred many times. The genes are TRBV29-1 and TRBJ2-3; 7 bases fit TRBD2. J gave up 3 bases and V 3 bases, and 9 bases lay outside the gene matches. CDR1 SQVTM and CDR2 ANQGSEA come from the germline V gene. This CDR3 region has 15 residues. This CDR3 reads CSVEGGRGVTDTQYF. The DNA for the CDR3 is TGCAGCGTTGAGGGAGGGAGAGGGGTTACAGATACGCAGTATTTT.

In its sample, this clonotype was seen many times. The chain combines TRBV7-6 with TRBJ2-5, with D unresolved. This CDR3 has 13 amino acids. V lost 0 bases and J lost 1, with 3 bases in between. The germline V gene has CDR1 SGHVS and CDR2 FNYEAQ. The CDR3, as DNA: TGTGCCAGCAGCTTAGCGACCCAAGAGACCCAGTACTTC. Amino acids: CASSLATQETQYF.

This clonotype showed up many times. The rearrangement uses TRBV20-1 and TRBJ2-7, with 8 bases aligning to TRBD2. The germline CDR1 and CDR2 sequences are DFQATT and SNEGSKA (reference sequence). CDR3 length: 13 amino acids. Trimming cost V 3 bases and J 3 bases; bases outside gene matches: 4. CDR3 sequence reads: CSARRAGVYEQYF. CDR3 bases: TGCAGTGCTAGGAGAGCGGGAGTCTACGAGCAGTACTTC.

This clonotype was seen repeatedly, ten times or more. The chain recombines TRBV20-1 with TRBJ2-1, with D unclear. From germline, CDR1 is DFQATT and CDR2 SNEGSKA (reference sequence). This CDR3 is built from 13 residues. CDR3 sequence (DNA): TGCAGCCCAGCTAGGTCCCTGCTCAATGAGCAGTTCTTC. It is translated as CSPARSLLNEQFF.

This clonotype was observed at least ten times. V and J are TRBV5-1 and TRBJ1-4; 7 bases match TRBD1. The CDR3 is 15 amino acids. Germline V gene data show CDR1 as SGHRS and CDR2 as YFSETQ. V lost 3 bases, J lost 4 bases, and 6 bases stayed unmatched. The CDR3 coding sequence is TGCGCCAGCAGCTCATACCGGGACAGTAATGAAAAACTGTTTTTT. This codes for CASSSYRDSNEKLFF.

This clonotype was recorded many times. V and J are TRBV5-1 and TRBJ2-1; TRBD2 aligns across 7 bases. This CDR3 contains 16 residues. The trim removed 4 bases at V and 0 bases at J, leaving 7 bases unmatched. Germline V CDR1 and CDR2: SGHRS, YFSETQ. In nucleotides, the CDR3 is TGCGCCAGCAGCACCACTAGCGAGAGCTCCTACAATGAGCAGTTCTTC. Translating it yields CASSTTSESSYNEQFF.

The gene calls are TRBV12-2 and TRBJ2-6; TRBD1, the table's D call, lacks a check against the DNA. TRBV12-2 is shown as a pseudogene. The CDR3 runs to 19 residues. The CDR3 protein is CASRLIRTGGGNGANVLTF. The CDR3 coding sequence is TGTGCAAGTCGCTTAATCAGGACAGGGGGCGGAAATGGGGCCAACGTCCTGACTTTC.

This clonotype was counted at least ten times. The chain employs TRBV15 and TRBJ1-5; 10 bases fit TRBD1. In germline, CDR1 is LNHNV, CDR2 YYDKDF (reference sequence). The CDR3 length is 17 residues. The J segment lost 2 bases and the V segment lost 2 bases, leaving 6 bases of the junction unmatched. The CDR3 protein is CATSRIRQGAGNQPQHF. The CDR3 bases are TGTGCCACCAGCAGAATCCGACAGGGGGCCGGCAATCAGCCCCAGCATTTT.

This clonotype was counted at least ten times. This sequence joins TRBV7-9 and TRBJ2-5; 10 bases fit TRBD1. Germline CDR1 and CDR2: SEHNR and FQNEAQ (reference sequence). The V and J ends lost 5 bases and 7 bases, in that order; junction bases with no gene match: 7. The CDR3 loop spans 14 amino acids. The CDR3 coding sequence is TGTGCCAGCAGCCCAGCCGGGGACAGGGGGACCCAGTACTTC. Translation: CASSPAGDRGTQYF.

This clonotype was seen many times. V usage is TRBV20-1 and J usage is TRBJ1-5, with a possible D match to TRBD1 (6 bases). Trimming cost V 5 bases and J 0 bases, with 17 bases left between them. Germline CDR1 DFQATT, CDR2 SNEGSKA (reference sequence). The CDR3 consists of 16 residues. CDR3 residues: CSALLRGPGSNQPQHF. CDR3 sequence (DNA): TGCAGTGCTTTGTTGCGGGGGCCCGGTAGCAATCAGCCCCAGCATTTT.

This clonotype was found many times. The chain carries TRBV5-1 and TRBJ2-7; 7 bases align to TRBD2. The CDR3 has 12 residues. CDR1 and CDR2 (germline): SGHRS, YFSETQ. The ends lost 4 bases at V and 7 bases at J; junction bases unmatched: 5. CDR3 loop: CASSPWGGEQYF. The CDR3 nucleotides read TGCGCCAGCAGCCCCTGGGGGGGGGAGCAGTACTTC.

Ten or more counts support this clonotype. Written as DNA, the CDR3 is TGCAGTGCTAGATCACCGGGAGGGCGGGGAGATACGCAGTATTTT. Residues: CSARSPGGRGDTQYF. The rearrangement links TRBV20-1 to TRBJ2-3; 8 bases align to TRBD2. Germline V CDR1 and CDR2: DFQATT, SNEGSKA (reference sequence). With 2 bases clipped from V and 5 bases from J, the junction kept 9 bases outside the gene matches. This CDR3 comprises 15 residues.

This clonotype was recorded many times. The chain joins TRBV7-2 to TRBJ1-2, with D perhaps TRBD1 (5 bases). V was pared by 2 bases and J by 4 bases, with 14 bases between. This CDR3 has 15 amino acids. From germline, CDR1 is SGHTA and CDR2 FQGNSA. In DNA, the CDR3 is TGTGCCAGCAGCTTATTCACAGGCCGGGGCTATGGCTACACCTTC. Translating gives CASSLFTGRGYGYTF. Complete variable domain (other parts from reference TRBV7-2 and TRBJ1-2): GAGVSQSPSNKVTEKGKDVELRCDPISGHTALYWYRQSLGQGLEFLIYFQGNSAPDKSGLPSDRFSAERTGGSVSTLTIQRTQQEDSAVYLCASSLFTGRGYGYTFGSGTRLTVV.

This clonotype was found many times. The chain employs TRBV5-1 and TRBJ2-3; D is ambiguous. With 3 bases removed from V and 2 bases from J, the gap between germline ends came to 4 bases. This CDR3 is 12 amino acids long. The germline V gene has CDR1 SGHRS and CDR2 YFSETQ. The CDR3 sequence: CASSSNTDTQYF. CDR3 bases: TGCGCCAGCAGCTCCAACACAGATACGCAGTATTTT.

This clonotype was seen many times. J is TRBJ2-1 and V is TRBV7-2, with unresolved D. Germline V gene data show CDR1 as SGHTA and CDR2 as FQGNSA. The CDR3 contains 15 residues. The V gene lost 1 base and the J gene lost 2 bases, with 9 bases spanning the gap. The CDR3 DNA sequence: TGTGCCAGCAGCTTAGATTGGCAGCCCTACAATGAGCAGTTCTTC. This translates into CASSLDWQPYNEQFF.

In its sample, this clonotype was seen many times. The rearrangement joins TRBV20-1 to TRBJ2-5, with D possibly being TRBD2 (6 bases). Germline loops: CDR1 DFQATT, CDR2 SNEGSKA (reference sequence). This CDR3 spans 15 amino acids. V dropped 7 bases and J dropped 5 bases, with 23 bases sitting between them. Written as DNA, the CDR3 is TGCAGTGTATACTTGGGGACGGGAGACATGGAGACCCAGTACTTC. This encodes CSVYLGTGDMETQYF.

This clonotype was seen repeatedly, ten times or more. The chain joins TRBV7-3 to TRBJ2-3, with a tentative D call TRBD2 (6 bases). Germline assignment: CDR1 SGHTA and CDR2 FQGTGA. The CDR3 loop spans 14 amino acids. Trimming shortened V by 5 bases and J by 2 bases, and 11 bases separated the two germline ends. CDR3 amino acids: CASSIGGNTDTQYF. The CDR3 DNA is TGTGCCAGCAGCATTGGGGGGAACACAGATACGCAGTATTTT.

This clonotype has ten or more counts. The chain links TRBV5-1 to TRBJ2-7; D perhaps matches TRBD1 (5 bases). Trimming removed 5 bases at V and 1 base at J, with 10 bases between. From germline, CDR1 is SGHRS and CDR2 YFSETQ. The CDR3 extends over 13 amino acids. The CDR3 region has the DNA TGCGCCAGCAGGCCGGACAATTCCTACGAGCAGTACTTC. Its protein is CASRPDNSYEQYF.

This clonotype was detected many times. This chain joins TRBV7-3 and TRBJ2-2; 8 positions agree with TRBD1. V was pared by 5 bases and J by 6 bases, with 8 bases of the junction left unmatched. Germline V gives CDR1 SGHTA, CDR2 FQGTGA. The CDR3 runs to 15 residues. This chain's CDR3 is CASSRQGWFAGELFF. The CDR3 DNA reads TGTGCCAGCAGCCGACAGGGGTGGTTTGCCGGGGAGCTGTTTTTT.

This clonotype was detected ten times or more. This chain links TRBV9 with TRBJ2-3; maybe TRBD2 (6 bases). The germline CDR1 and CDR2 sequences are SGDLS and YYNGEE. Deletions cut 0 bases from V and 4 bases from J, with 9 bases between. CDR3 length: 14 amino acids. The CDR3 coding sequence is TGTGCCAGCAGCGTAGGGGACTTGCCAGATACGCAGTATTTT. Protein sequence: CASSVGDLPDTQYF.

This clonotype occurred many times. The chain links TRBV25-1 to TRBJ1-1; weak D call: TRBD1 (5 bases). Germline CDR1 reads MGHDK; CDR2 reads SYGVNS. V was pared by 7 bases and J by 0 bases, with 12 bases between. CDR3 size: 14 residues. CDR3 sequence reads: CASKGTGMNTEAFF. The CDR3 coding sequence is TGTGCCAGCAAGGGGACGGGGATGAACACTGAAGCTTTCTTT.

This clonotype was recorded many times. The rearrangement uses TRBV4-1 and TRBJ2-5; maybe TRBD1 (6 bases). This CDR3 is built from 15 residues. Trimming stripped 0 bases from V and 3 bases from J, with 11 bases between. Germline CDR1 and CDR2: MGHRA and YSYEKL. This CDR3 reads CASSQDGAGEETQYF. In DNA, the CDR3 is TGCGCCAGCAGCCAAGACGGGGCAGGGGAAGAGACCCAGTACTTC.

This clonotype was observed once. The CDR3 DNA reads TGCGCCAGCAGCCCGCTCGGGGTTGGGAGAGTCTGCAATGAGCAGTTCTTC. It codes for CASSPLGVGRVCNEQFF. V usage is TRBV5-1 and J usage is TRBJ2-1, with D tentatively TRBD2 (5 bases). Per germline, CDR1 SGHRS and CDR2 YFSETQ. This CDR3 comprises 17 residues. V was trimmed by 4 bases and J by 6 bases, leaving 23 bases between them.

This clonotype showed up many times. The genes are TRBV29-1 and TRBJ2-7, with D hard to call. The CDR3 has 11 amino acids. The V gene's germline CDR1 is SQVTM and CDR2 ANQGSEA. V dropped 6 bases and J dropped 0 bases, with 6 bases sitting between them. CDR3 protein: CSVGNSYEQYF. CDR3 sequence (DNA): TGCAGCGTGGGCAACTCCTACGAGCAGTACTTC.

This clonotype was seen many times. This chain joins TRBV6-6 and TRBJ1-4, with a weak D call TRBD1 (5 bases). CDR1 is MNHNY, CDR2 SVGAGI, per germline (reference sequence). Trimming removed 5 bases at V and 1 base at J, with 11 bases between. CDR3 size: 15 residues. CDR3: CASSLRQRTNEKLFF. CDR3 sequence (DNA): TGTGCCAGCAGTCTTCGACAGCGAACTAATGAAAAACTGTTTTTT.